One sample yielded the 26 T cell receptor beta chains listed below, sequenced in a study of blood T cell repertoires in COVID-19. TCRdb's copy holds only in-frame clones and misses some; the assay was immunoSEQ multiplex PCR. The table lists 230,000 or so clones, approximately 80% of them singletons, with 20% in the top ten. Sequenced material: peripheral blood. These receptors were obtained from a man under 40 with active or convalescent COVID-19.

This clone showed up just once. The chain carries TRBV21-1 and TRBJ1-2; the listed D gene, TRBD1, was not tested against the DNA. TRBV21-1 is an annotated pseudogene. CDR3 length: 14 amino acids. As DNA, the CDR3 is TGTGCCAGCAGCACAGACAGGGGGGGTAACGGCTACACCTTC. This gives the protein CASSTDRGGNGYTF.

This chain links TRBV28 with TRBJ2-7; the D is unclear. The germline CDR1 and CDR2 sequences are MDHEN and SYDVKM. V lost 4 bases, J lost 0 bases, and 4 bases lay in between. The CDR3 contains 12 residues. The CDR3 DNA is TGTGCCAGCAGTTACAGCTCCTACGAGCAGTACTTC. It codes for CASSYSSYEQYF. Combining the CDR3 with reference TRBV28 and TRBJ2-7 gives the whole variable domain DVKVTQSSRYLVKRTGEKVFLECVQDMDHENMFWYRQDPGLGLRLIYFSYDVKMKEKGDIPEGYSVSREKKERFSLILESASTNQTSMYLCASSYSSYEQYFGPGTRLTVT.

This CDR3 is CASSLSRLARGNEQFF. Here the CDR3 DNA reads TGTGCCAGCAGCTTAAGCAGACTAGCGAGGGGGAATGAGCAGTTCTTC. The chain recombines TRBV7-2 with TRBJ2-1; 8 positions agree with TRBD2. The length of the CDR3 is 16 residues. The germline V gene encodes CDR1 SGHTA and CDR2 FQGNSA. Trimming cost V 2 bases and J 7 bases; bases outside gene matches: 10. Full variable domain (rest looked up from reference TRBV7-2 and TRBJ2-1): GAGVSQSPSNKVTEKGKDVELRCDPISGHTALYWYRQSLGQGLEFLIYFQGNSAPDKSGLPSDRFSAERTGGSVSTLTIQRTQQEDSAVYLCASSLSRLARGNEQFFGPGTRLTVL.

The gene calls are TRBV9 and TRBJ1-5, with 7 bases lining up with TRBD1. The CDR3 consists of 15 residues. With 3 bases clipped from V and 0 bases from J, the junction kept 3 bases outside the gene matches. CDR1 is SGDLS and CDR2 is YYNGEE in the germline V gene. CDR3 DNA sequence: TGTGCCAGCAGCGCAGGGGGGTTTAGCAATCAGCCCCAGCATTTT. The encoded protein is CASSAGGFSNQPQHF.

This clone was counted once. The chain combines TRBV27 with TRBJ2-1; 7 nucleotides line up with TRBD1. The CDR3 contains 18 residues. Germline loops: CDR1 MNHEY, CDR2 SMNVEV (reference sequence). The junction had 20 bases not matched to a gene; V was cut back by 5 bases and J by 7 bases. The CDR3 nucleotides read TGTGCCAGCAGTAAAAGGGCCGGGACAGACTCGCCTGGGAATGAGCAGTTCTTC. Translating gives CASSKRAGTDSPGNEQFF.

The V gene is TRBV6-5, the J gene TRBJ1-3; the D is unclear. The V end was cut by 5 bases, the J end by 8 bases, with 13 bases between. Germline-derived CDR1 and CDR2 are MNHEY and SVGAGI. CDR3 size: 13 residues. The CDR3 loop is CASSKDRRDTIYF. Written as DNA, the CDR3 is TGTGCCAGCAGTAAGGACCGGAGGGACACCATATATTTT.

J is TRBJ2-7 and V is TRBV29-1; weak D call: TRBD1 (5 bases). The CDR3 is 12 amino acids. Trimming took 7 bases from V and 1 from J, leaving 11 bases between them. The germline V gene encodes CDR1 SQVTM and CDR2 ANQGSEA. In DNA form, the CDR3 reads TGCAGCGCCGCCACAGGTTCCTACGAGCAGTACTTC. It encodes CSAATGSYEQYF.

The DNA for the CDR3 is TGTGCCAGGGGGACTAGCGGGAGGTTCTACAATGAGCAGTTCTTC. Its translation: CARGTSGRFYNEQFF. V gene TRBV28 combines with J gene TRBJ2-1; 15 positions agree with TRBD2. This CDR3 region has 15 residues. Trimming removed 9 bases from V and 3 bases from J; junction bases left unmatched: 3. The germline CDR1 and CDR2 sequences are MDHEN and SYDVKM.

The chain recombines TRBV7-9 with TRBJ1-2, with D perhaps matching TRBD1 (5 bases). CDR3 length equals 16 residues. V was trimmed by 5 bases and J by 2 bases, leaving 18 bases between them. The germline V gene encodes CDR1 SEHNR and CDR2 FQNEAQ (reference sequence). The CDR3 sequence: CASSQLPGYQNYGYTF. The DNA of the CDR3 is TGTGCCAGCAGCCAACTTCCAGGGTACCAAAACTATGGCTACACCTTC.

This clone was counted once. The J gene is TRBJ2-3, the V gene TRBV18, with TRBD2 matching over 9 bases. The CDR3 runs to 20 residues. V lost 0 bases to trimming and J lost 4 bases; unmatched junction nucleotides: 17. CDR1 KGHSH and CDR2 LQKENI come from the germline V gene. The CDR3 loop reads CASSPPQGPGLAGTPDTQYF. As DNA, the CDR3 is TGTGCCAGCTCACCACCCCAAGGGCCGGGGCTAGCGGGAACGCCAGATACGCAGTATTTT.

The chain joins TRBV19 to TRBJ2-6; D is uncertain. V lost 7 bases and J 0 bases, leaving 7 bases between the germline ends. This CDR3 has 14 residues. Germline V lookup: CDR1 LNHDA, CDR2 SQIVND (reference sequence). CDR3 sequence reads: CASMVLSGANVLTF. In DNA, the CDR3 is TGTGCCAGTATGGTACTCTCTGGGGCCAACGTCCTGACTTTC.

Written as DNA, the CDR3 is TGTGCCAGCTCACAAGCCTCAGGACAGGCTAACTATGGCTACACCTTC. It specifies CASSQASGQANYGYTF. The rearrangement uses TRBV18 and TRBJ1-2; 7 bases are a match to TRBD1. This CDR3 is built from 16 residues. The V gene end was trimmed by 4 bases and the J gene end by 0 bases; junction bases not matched to a gene: 8. Germline-derived CDR1 and CDR2 are KGHSH and LQKENI.

The chain joins TRBV18 to TRBJ1-1, with D unresolved. Deletions cut 2 bases from V and 3 bases from J, with 16 bases between. CDR1 and CDR2 (germline): KGHSH, LQKENI. The CDR3 covers 16 residues. CDR3 region: CASSPSYGVMDTEAFF. In DNA, the CDR3 is TGTGCCAGCTCACCATCCTACGGGGTAATGGACACTGAAGCTTTCTTT.

This chain connects TRBV9 to TRBJ2-7, with TRBD1 identical over 7 bases. The junction had 4 bases not matched to a gene; V was cut back by 3 bases and J by 1 base. The germline CDR1 and CDR2 sequences are SGDLS and YYNGEE. The CDR3 runs 14 residues. CDR3 in DNA: TGTGCCAGCAGCGGCAGGGACAGTTCCTACGAGCAGTACTTC. Translation: CASSGRDSSYEQYF.

The chain has TRBV18 and TRBJ1-1; D is undetermined. From germline, CDR1 is KGHSH and CDR2 LQKENI. The V end was cut by 4 bases, the J end by 4 bases, with 13 bases between. The CDR3 contains 14 residues. Written as DNA, the CDR3 is TGTGCCAGCTCACTCGGGTCCCAAAGCACTGAAGCTTTCTTT. This sequence encodes CASSLGSQSTEAFF.

V gene TRBV5-4 combines with J gene TRBJ2-7; 8 bases map to TRBD2. The V and J ends lost 7 bases and 3 bases, in that order; junction bases with no gene match: 15. CDR1 is SGHNT, CDR2 YYREEE, per germline (reference sequence). The CDR3 runs to 16 residues. The CDR3 here is CASGSNSGENIYEQYF. Here the CDR3 DNA reads TGTGCCAGCGGTTCTAATAGCGGGGAGAATATCTACGAGCAGTACTTC.

V usage is TRBV2 and J usage is TRBJ1-1; D is unresolved. The CDR3 is 14 amino acids. Trimming shortened V by 5 bases and J by 1 base, and 11 bases separated the two germline ends. The germline V gene encodes CDR1 SNHLY and CDR2 FYNNEI. The CDR3 bases are TGTGCCAGCAGTCTTGTTGAGCGGAACACTGAAGCTTTCTTT. Residues: CASSLVERNTEAFF.

The chain couples TRBV5-5 to TRBJ1-1; 8 positions match TRBD1. CDR1 is SGHKS, CDR2 YYEKEE, per germline (reference sequence). The V and J ends lost 4 bases and 5 bases, in that order; junction bases with no gene match: 10. The CDR3 runs to 15 residues. The CDR3 is CASSPGDRPGTEAFF. The DNA of the CDR3 is TGTGCCAGCAGCCCTGGGGACAGGCCAGGGACTGAAGCTTTCTTT.

A single count supports this clone. V and J are TRBV7-2 and TRBJ2-3; TRBD2 is a possible D gene (5 bases). CDR3 length equals 15 residues. Trimming pared 5 bases from V and 6 bases from J, leaving 18 bases between. Germline lookup yields CDR1 SGHTA and CDR2 FQGNSA. CDR3 DNA: TGTGCCAGCAGCCTCTCGTCCCTGGGCGGGGATACGCAGTATTTT. Amino acids: CASSLSSLGGDTQYF.

This clone occurred many times. The chain uses TRBV6-4 and TRBJ2-3; TRBD2 agrees at 7 bases. Germline CDR1 reads MRHNA; CDR2 reads SNTAGT. After removal of 8 bases from V and 1 base from J, the junction contained 15 bases not matched to a gene. This CDR3 has 17 residues. The CDR3 DNA reads TGTGCCAGCCCTTGGGGGAGGGCTCCCCGGTGCACAGATACGCAGTATTTT. Encoded protein: CASPWGRAPRCTDTQYF.

V and J are TRBV28 and TRBJ2-5, with a tentative D call TRBD1 (5 bases). CDR1 MDHEN and CDR2 SYDVKM come from the germline V gene. CDR3 length equals 12 residues. Trimming took 9 bases from V and 1 from J, leaving 9 bases between them. The CDR3 loop is CASRQSQETQYF. The CDR3 DNA reads as TGTGCCAGTCGACAGAGCCAAGAGACCCAGTACTTC.

The gene calls are TRBV7-9 and TRBJ2-5; 11 bases agree with TRBD2. The V gene end was trimmed by 3 bases and the J gene end by 5 bases; junction bases not matched to a gene: 14. Germline CDR1 and CDR2: SEHNR and FQNEAQ (reference sequence). This CDR3 is 18 amino acids long. CDR3 bases: TGTGCCAGCAGCTTGAAAGCTCCTCTAGCGGGGGGTGGGGAGACCCAGTACTTC. Amino acid sequence: CASSLKAPLAGGGETQYF.

This rearrangement joins TRBV5-1 to TRBJ2-5, with 8 bases identical to TRBD1. The trim removed 4 bases at V and 4 bases at J, leaving 3 bases unmatched. The CDR3 length is 13 residues. The germline CDR1 and CDR2 sequences are SGHRS and YFSETQ. CDR3 DNA sequence: TGCGCCAGCAGCCCCGGACAGGGAGAGACCCAGTACTTC. Amino acids: CASSPGQGETQYF.

The chain is built from TRBV29-1 and TRBJ2-1; 11 bases align to TRBD2. This CDR3 is built from 15 residues. CDR1 SQVTM and CDR2 ANQGSEA come from the germline V gene. The V segment lost 2 bases and the J segment 8 bases; nucleotides outside the gene matches: 8. The CDR3 DNA is TGCAGCGTTGAACAGTTAGCGGGAGGGCCGGATGAGCAGTTCTTC. Encoded protein: CSVEQLAGGPDEQFF.

This sequence joins TRBV25-1 and TRBJ1-1; no firm D call. V dropped 4 bases and J dropped 3 bases, with 3 bases sitting between them. Germline V CDR1 and CDR2: MGHDK, SYGVNS. CDR3 length: 11 residues. Written as DNA, the CDR3 is TGTGCCAGCAGTGCGTACACTGAAGCTTTCTTT. Translated, it gives CASSAYTEAFF. The full variable domain, completed using reference TRBV25-1 and TRBJ1-1, is EADIYQTPRYLVIGTGKKITLECSQTMGHDKMYWYQQDPGMELHLIHYSYGVNSTEKGDLSSESTVSRIRTEHFPLTLESARPSHTSQYLCASSAYTEAFFGQGTRLTVV.

The CDR3 region is CASSPLTIRDLTLQTQYF. DNA of the CDR3: TGTGCCAGCAGCCCTCTGACCATTAGGGACTTGACTCTTCAGACCCAGTACTTC. The chain is built from TRBV6-2 or TRBV6-3 and TRBJ2-5, with D possibly matching TRBD2 (6 bases). Trimming shortened V by 6 bases and J by 6 bases, and 29 bases separated the two germline ends. The CDR3 is made up of 18 amino acids. Looked up from germline, CDR1 is MNHEY and CDR2 is SVGEGT.